This T cell receptor beta chain was recorded in a study of shared clonotypes between healthy human individuals. Overall study: Contributing individuals were a couple of females and three males aged 18 to 49.

About this clone: Its antigen is not known.

The CDR3 length is 17 residues. V was clipped by 0 bases and J by 12 bases; unmatched bases: 19. CDR1 is PRHDT, CDR2 FYEKMQ, per germline (reference sequence). Each of the donors was a healthy adult who was HIV-negative and had not had a recent acute infection or vaccination. Replicate PCRs were loaded with approximately 300 ng DNA from unsorted PBMC, 30,000 or so T cell genomes. Data came from immunoSEQ multiplex PCR; TCRdb stores just in-frame clones and leaves some out. This table holds roughly 500,000 clones, 76% found once. Overall study results and limits: A limitation of the genetic and exposure-history diversity represented arose from few donors.

The chain joins TRBV13 to TRBJ2-7; 8 bases match TRBD2. Sequencing was done on a sample of PBMCs. The source of this sequence is a woman in her thirties or forties in good health. Some clones in this sample may be carry-over from other donors' samples. CDR3 sequence (DNA): TGTGCCAGCAGCTTAGGCCGTGGGGGTAGGTCTCAGCGGGAGACGTACTTC. It encodes CASSLGRGGRSQRETYF.